Described below is a single TCR beta chain sequence and its context. Antigen specificity is unknown. TCRdb reprocessed the reads via MiXCR and lists one record per CDR3 protein. The sample shows roughly 80,000 distinct CDR3 sequences, under 30% of them seen only once. This sample is part of a study of T cell repertoires in cytomegalovirus infection. As for the study in general: Epitope selection comprised recently identified HLA-C-restricted CMV epitopes and well-studied HLA-B-restricted CMV epitopes. Evidence of both CMV infection and a matching HLA type came from public TCR beta signatures. Study-level results: Ex vivo responses were dominated by HLA-C-restricted CMV-specific TCR beta clonotypes. There were carriers of CMV plus the relevant HLA, and cumulative public TCR beta family frequency identified them.

CDR1 and CDR2 (germline): MNHEY, SMNVEV (reference sequence). V shed 3 bases and J 7 bases; nucleotides not matched to a gene: 4. The CDR3 has 13 residues. This clonotype originated in a human donor in good health (CMV status not recorded). Some clones in this sample may be carry-over from other donors' samples. The chain links TRBV27 to TRBJ2-5; 8 positions match TRBD1. Sequenced here: CD8+ T cells from cultured PBMCs, sampled from culture after CMV antigen stimulation. This CDR3 is CASSFGQGATQYF. In nucleotides, the CDR3 is TGTGCCAGCAGTTTCGGACAGGGCGCGACCCAGTACTTC.